Given below is one T cell receptor beta chain in context. The source of the sample is a study of blood T cell repertoires in COVID-19. About the research overall: PBMCs, B-cell-depleted T cells, or T cells provided the cDNA or gDNA that made up the material.

This CDR3 contains 15 residues. V lost 2 bases and J 0 bases, leaving 10 bases between the germline ends. CDR1 is MNHNY and CDR2 is SVGAGI in the germline V gene (reference sequence). TCRdb's table, derived via immunoSEQ multiplex PCR, lists solely in-frame clones and lacks some. The sample records approximately 300,000 clones, more than 90% being singletons. Input material: PBMCs or T cells enriched from blood (not recorded which). The clonotype comes from a woman aged 25-40 years who had been exposed to COVID-19. The rearrangement uses TRBV6-6 and TRBJ1-2; the D is unclear. The CDR3 loop reads CASSYPFEANYGYTF. The DNA of the CDR3 is TGTGCCAGCAGTTACCCGTTCGAGGCTAACTATGGCTACACCTTC.